This TCR beta chain emerged from a study of cytomegalovirus exposure and HLA in healthy donors. The CDR3 runs to 16 residues. Germline loops: CDR1 KGHSH, CDR2 LQKENI. V lost 3 bases and J 4 bases, leaving 15 bases between the germline ends. The donors were part of the validation cohort of fewer than 150 subjects. That cohort was separate from the first cohort, which comprised 500 to 700 subjects. Some clones are missing from TCRdb's copy, which holds only in-frame ones; the method was immunoSEQ multiplex PCR. The table shows fewer than 300,000 clones, with 85% to 90% occurring only once. Material for sequencing was PBMCs. The source is a woman aged 18-29 years in good health and CMV-seronegative. The chain employs TRBV18 and TRBJ2-2, with D uncertain. CDR3 loop: CASSPAPQRGTGELFF. CDR3 DNA: TGTGCCAGCTCACCGGCCCCTCAACGTGGCACCGGGGAGCTGTTTTTT.